Sequencing of this T cell receptor (beta chain) was carried out in a study of blood T cell repertoires in COVID-19. Profiling relied on immunoSEQ multiplex PCR, and the TCRdb table lists in-frame clones only, not all of them. This table has approximately 330,000 clones, roughly 90% appearing once. The CDR3 runs to 15 residues. Per the germline V gene, CDR1 is SGHNT and CDR2 is YYREEE (reference sequence). The V end was cut by 4 bases, the J end by 8 bases, with 18 bases between. This sequence originates from a young man with COVID-19, enrolled during active disease. Material for sequencing was peripheral blood. The V gene is TRBV5-4, the J gene TRBJ1-4, with D perhaps matching TRBD1 (5 bases). CDR3 sequence: CASSVSGTPMEKLFF. The CDR3 nucleotides are TGTGCCAGCAGCGTCTCAGGGACTCCCATGGAAAAACTGTTTTTT.